This T cell receptor (beta chain) was captured by sequencing in a study of T cells in Graves' hyperthyroidism and ophthalmopathy. TCR beta CDR3 regions were amplified from RNA. The HTBI primer set drove a first-round RT-PCR of the TCR CDR3. MiXCR was run by TCRdb on the multiplex PCR reads, yielding one entry per CDR3 protein. Among hundreds of thousands of distinct CDR3 sequences listed, more than 30% were seen once. J was trimmed by 5 bases and V by 7 bases; bases with no gene match: 14. The germline V gene encodes CDR1 SNHLY and CDR2 FYNNEI. The CDR3 has 16 residues. The chain couples TRBV2 to TRBJ2-5, with TRBD2 matching 9 bases. The receptor was derived from a man between 18 and 29 years old with Graves' hyperthyroidism. The sample comprised blood. The CDR3 region is CASKAVRGGPQETQYF. The CDR3 DNA reads TGTGCCAGCAAGGCGGTGCGGGGGGGCCCTCAGGAGACCCAGTACTTC.